The 9 T cell receptor beta chains presented below share a single source sample, sequenced in a study of T-cell reconstitution after alpha-beta-depleted transplantation in children. This sample's TCRbeta library carried unique molecular identifier barcodes. One entry per CDR3 protein, called by TCRdb with MiXCR from the PCR reads. This sample has 250,000 or so distinct CDR3 sequences; roughly 7.7% occur once, and the top ten carry 6.3%. Sequenced here: PBMCs, mostly from graft donor cells, sampled 180 days after TCRalphabeta/CD19-depleted stem cell transplant. All receptors come from a male patient aged 10 to 17 who had a stem cell transplant for acute lymphoblastic leukemia, so the T cells may come from the graft donor.

At least ten counts were recorded for this clonotype. The chain employs TRBV19 and TRBJ2-5; TRBD1 might be the D (7 bases). V was shortened by 9 bases and J by 3 bases, with 17 bases between the two germline ends. This CDR3 is 14 amino acids long. Germline V gives CDR1 LNHDA, CDR2 SQIVND (reference sequence). CDR3 bases: TGTGCCAGCCCAACAGGGGAGGCGGAAGAGACCCAGTACTTC. Residues: CASPTGEAEETQYF.

On this clonotype: A much larger clone differs by one base, so this may be a read error. This chain joins TRBV20-1 and TRBJ2-7; possible D gene TRBD1, 6 bases. CDR3 length equals 15 residues. Trimming cost V 2 bases and J 3 bases, with 17 bases left between them. Germline V CDR1 and CDR2: DFQATT, SNEGSKA (reference sequence). This CDR3 is CSARYPDRAYYEQYF. The CDR3 region has the DNA TGCAGTGCTAGATATCCGGACAGAGCATACTACGAGCAGTACTTC.

This clonotype was seen at least ten times. The chain combines TRBV14 with TRBJ2-1; D is uncertain. Trimming left V 1 base short and J 10 bases short, with 5 bases between. The CDR3 is made up of 11 amino acids. Germline CDR1 and CDR2: SGHDN and FVKESK. The CDR3 is CASSQGPEQFF. The CDR3 nucleotides read TGTGCCAGCAGCCAAGGGCCCGAGCAGTTCTTC.

In its sample, this clonotype was seen many times. The chain carries TRBV5-1 and TRBJ2-7, with 10 bases that match TRBD2. Germline V gene sequence: CDR1 SGHRS, CDR2 YFSETQ. The CDR3 spans 15 residues. With V trimmed by 6 bases and J by 2 bases, 8 bases remained unmatched. CDR3 nucleotides: TGCGCCAGCACCCATACTAGCGGGGCCACCTACGAGCAGTACTTC. Translation: CASTHTSGATYEQYF. Full variable domain (remainder filled in from reference TRBV5-1 and TRBJ2-7): KAGVTQTPRYLIKTRGQQVTLSCSPISGHRSVSWYQQTPGQGLQFLFEYFSETQRNKGNFPGRFSGRQFSNSRSEMNVSTLELGDSALYLCASTHTSGATYEQYFGPGTRLTVT.

This clonotype was seen ten or more times. The chain combines TRBV12-3 or TRBV12-4 with TRBJ2-6; D is possibly TRBD1 (6 bases). The length of the CDR3 is 16 residues. V was pared by 6 bases and J by 0 bases, with 12 bases between. CDR3 amino acids: CASRFDRSSGANVLTF. The CDR3 DNA is TGTGCCAGCAGATTTGACAGGTCCTCTGGGGCCAACGTCCTGACTTTC.

At least ten counts were recorded for this clonotype. The chain employs TRBV12-3 or TRBV12-4 and TRBJ2-7; no reliable D call. Trimming cost V 1 base and J 5 bases, with 15 bases left between them. This CDR3 spans 15 amino acids. The CDR3 DNA is TGTGCCAGCAGTTTAGGGCCAGGCACCCTTAACGAGCAGTACTTC. This gives the protein CASSLGPGTLNEQYF.

Ten or more counts support this clonotype. This chain links TRBV5-1 with TRBJ2-1; the D gene is possibly TRBD1 (6 bases). The CDR3 covers 14 residues. V was pared by 4 bases and J by 6 bases, with 14 bases between. Looked up from germline, CDR1 is SGHRS and CDR2 is YFSETQ. The CDR3 DNA sequence: TGCGCCAGCAGCCCGCTACTAGGGGGCAATGAGCAGTTCTTC. It codes for CASSPLLGGNEQFF.

This clonotype was seen at least ten times. The chain uses TRBV29-1 and TRBJ1-1, with a possible D match to TRBD1 (6 bases). The CDR3 is 14 amino acids. Germline CDR1 SQVTM, CDR2 ANQGSEA. With 1 base removed from V and 1 base from J, the gap between germline ends came to 10 bases. The CDR3 here is CSVEVTGKNTEAFF. CDR3 nucleotide sequence: TGCAGCGTTGAAGTTACAGGGAAGAACACTGAAGCTTTCTTT. Drawing the rest from reference TRBV29-1 and TRBJ1-1, the complete variable domain is SAVISQKPSRDICQRGTSLTIQCQVDSQVTMMFWYRQQPGQSLTLIATANQGSEATYESGFVIDKFPISRPNLTFSTLTVSNMSPEDSSIYLCSVEVTGKNTEAFFGQGTRLTVV.

With respect to this clonotype: This may come from a read error, since a much larger clone is one base off. The genes are TRBV2 and TRBJ1-5; no clear D. Trimming pared 6 bases from V and 0 bases from J, leaving 12 bases between. Germline CDR1 is SNHLY and CDR2 is FYNNEI. This CDR3 has 15 residues. The chain's CDR3 is CASSKGPYSNQPQHF. In DNA, the CDR3 is TGTGCCAGCAGCAAGGGCCCTTATAGCAATCAGCCCCAGCATTTT.